Listed here are 27 T cell receptor beta chains from one sample, sequenced in a study of T cell changes during pregnancy in multiple sclerosis (dated by TCRdb to the late 2010s). Library generation was performed with the immunoSEQ multiplex PCR assay. TCRdb re-hosts the immuneACCESS table, in-frame sequences only. Its copies lack some clones; in the studies checked, an unresolved V gene accounts for under half of them, and the cause for the rest is not known. This sample holds 35,000 to 40,000 clones; roughly 90% were observed only once. Approximately 5.1% of the sample goes to the ten largest clones. The sample here was peripheral blood, taken in the third trimester of pregnancy. These receptors were collected from a female donor in good health, enrolled as a control in a pregnancy study.

V usage is TRBV13 and J usage is TRBJ1-3, with D hard to call. Germline V gene sequence: CDR1 PRHDT, CDR2 FYEKMQ (reference sequence). The CDR3 totals 16 residues. V was cut by 3 bases and J by 4 bases, with 16 bases left in between. The CDR3 DNA follows: TGTGCCAGCAGCTTGAGGGCAGGCCAACAGGGAAACACCATATATTTT. It specifies CASSLRAGQQGNTIYF.

The V call is TRBV7-9, the J call TRBJ2-5; TRBD1 matches 7 bases. Germline V gene lookup returns CDR1 SEHNR and CDR2 FQNEAQ (reference sequence). This CDR3 has 14 residues. The V gene end was trimmed by 4 bases and the J gene end by 1 base; junction bases not matched to a gene: 3. The CDR3 DNA sequence: TGTGCCAGCAGCTCGCCAGGGGGCCAAGAGACCCAGTACTTC. This gives the protein CASSSPGGQETQYF.

The J gene is TRBJ2-7, the V gene TRBV4-2, with 9 bases lining up with TRBD2. Unmatched junction bases numbered 7, after V lost 1 base and J lost 6 bases. The germline gives CDR1 LGHNA, CDR2 YNFKEQ. The CDR3 sequence is 15 residues long. The CDR3 bases are TGTGCCAGCAGCCAAGCAGGCGGGAGGGCCTCCGAGCAGTACTTC. Residues: CASSQAGGRASEQYF.

In DNA form, the CDR3 reads TGCGCCAGCAGCCCCGGACAGGGGGCCGATCTTAGGGAAAAACTGTTTTTT. Residues: CASSPGQGADLREKLFF. This chain uses TRBV23-1 with TRBJ1-4, with 11 bases matching TRBD1. TRBV23-1 is recorded as an ORF, its role being uncertain. This CDR3 has 17 amino acids. The junction had 14 bases not matched to a gene; V was cut back by 6 bases and J by 8 bases.

J is TRBJ2-5 and V is TRBV9; 9 bases align to TRBD1. V lost 0 bases, J lost 4 bases, and 4 bases stayed unmatched. Germline values: CDR1 SGDLS, CDR2 YYNGEE. CDR3 size: 15 residues. CDR3 sequence: CASSVAGTGLETQYF. The CDR3 nucleotides are TGTGCCAGCAGCGTAGCAGGGACAGGGTTAGAGACCCAGTACTTC.

This rearrangement joins TRBV5-6 to TRBJ2-7, with 10 bases matching TRBD1. V lost 4 bases to trimming and J lost 7 bases; unmatched junction nucleotides: 11. The V gene's germline CDR1 is SGHDT and CDR2 YYEEEE. The CDR3 is made up of 15 amino acids. This CDR3 is CASSPRQGARGEQYF. The CDR3 DNA follows: TGTGCCAGCAGCCCGAGACAGGGGGCGAGAGGGGAGCAGTACTTC.

This chain links TRBV7-8 with TRBJ1-5; 9 bases match TRBD1. The V segment lost 1 base and the J segment 7 bases; nucleotides outside the gene matches: 5. The CDR3 covers 15 residues. Germline CDR1 is SGHVS and CDR2 is FQNEAQ. The CDR3: CASSLVGQGIQPQHF. DNA of the CDR3: TGTGCCAGCAGCTTAGTCGGACAGGGGATACAGCCCCAGCATTTT.

The gene calls are TRBV27 and TRBJ1-1; D remains unclear. The CDR3 extends over 15 amino acids. Trimming shortened V by 7 bases and J by 5 bases, and 20 bases separated the two germline ends. Germline assignment: CDR1 MNHEY and CDR2 SMNVEV (reference sequence). CDR3: CASTQRGIGRTEAFF. DNA of the CDR3: TGTGCCAGCACCCAAAGAGGGATAGGGCGTACTGAAGCTTTCTTT.

The CDR3, as DNA: TGCAGCGTTGACAGGGTGGGCGGCTACACCTTC. Translated: CSVDRVGGYTF. V and J are TRBV29-1 and TRBJ1-2, with D maybe TRBD1 (5 bases). CDR3 length: 11 amino acids. Per germline, CDR1 SQVTM and CDR2 ANQGSEA. V lost 3 bases to trimming and J lost 8 bases, with 10 bases between them.

The V gene is TRBV28, the J gene TRBJ1-4, with 7 bases fitting TRBD1. This CDR3 is built from 16 residues. Per the germline V gene, CDR1 is MDHEN and CDR2 is SYDVKM. V was pared by 6 bases and J by 6 bases, with 13 bases of the junction left unmatched. The CDR3 DNA reads as TGTGCCAGCAGGGACGTAACAGGGGCAATTCATGAAAAACTGTTTTTT. Its translation is CASRDVTGAIHEKLFF.

The V and J genes are TRBV7-2 and TRBJ1-2; D perhaps matches TRBD1 (5 bases). Germline CDR1 reads SGHTA; CDR2 reads FQGNSA. The CDR3 contains 16 residues. The V end lost 6 bases, the J end lost 7 bases, and 24 bases lay between the germline ends. DNA for the CDR3: TGTGCCAGCAGGCCCGTCGTCGATCCAGGGCATCCTGGCTACACCTTC. It specifies CASRPVVDPGHPGYTF.

The rearrangement links TRBV11-2 to TRBJ1-1; TRBD1 might be the D (5 bases). V shed 3 bases and J shed 0 bases, with 5 bases lying between them. CDR1 SGHAT and CDR2 FQNNGV come from the germline V gene. The CDR3 loop spans 13 amino acids. The CDR3 DNA reads TGTGCCAGCAGCTTCAGGGTGAACACTGAAGCTTTCTTT. Its translation: CASSFRVNTEAFF.

This rearrangement joins TRBV28 to TRBJ1-1; TRBD1 aligns across 7 bases. This CDR3 region has 14 residues. Germline V gene data show CDR1 as MDHEN and CDR2 as SYDVKM. The V and J ends lost 6 bases and 1 base, in that order; junction bases with no gene match: 5. The CDR3 DNA sequence: TGTGCCAGCAGGCCCGGGACAGCGAACACTGAAGCTTTCTTT. Its translation is CASRPGTANTEAFF.

The chain recombines TRBV7-9 with TRBJ1-2; weak D call: TRBD1 (5 bases). Trimming stripped 4 bases from V and 6 bases from J, with 15 bases between. This CDR3 is 14 amino acids long. Germline CDR1 is SEHNR and CDR2 is FQNEAQ (reference sequence). In DNA form, the CDR3 reads TGTGCCAGCAGCTCCAGCGGGGGGAGTCATGGCTACACCTTC. The encoded protein is CASSSSGGSHGYTF.

The chain is built from TRBV5-4 and TRBJ2-2; the D is unclear. The CDR3 has 13 amino acids. Trimming cost V 4 bases and J 4 bases, with 8 bases left between them. CDR1 is SGHNT and CDR2 is YYREEE in the germline V gene (reference sequence). Here the CDR3 DNA reads TGTGCCAGCAGCCCAGAGGCCACCGGGGAGCTGTTTTTT. This sequence encodes CASSPEATGELFF.

The chain joins TRBV6-1 to TRBJ1-5, with D tentatively TRBD1 (6 bases). CDR3 length: 15 residues. The V end was cut by 6 bases, the J end by 0 bases, with 12 bases between. Germline V gives CDR1 MNHNS, CDR2 SASEGT. The CDR3 protein is CASREGHHSNQPQHF. The DNA for the CDR3 is TGTGCCAGCAGAGAGGGACACCATAGCAATCAGCCCCAGCATTTT.

The chain uses TRBV27 and TRBJ2-5; 12 bases fit TRBD2. The junction had 11 bases not matched to a gene; V was cut back by 6 bases and J by 3 bases. The CDR3 is 17 amino acids. Germline V gene data show CDR1 as MNHEY and CDR2 as SMNVEV (reference sequence). The DNA for the CDR3 is TGTGCCAGCAGCTCCCCTCTAGCGGGAGGGCTTGAAGAGACCCAGTACTTC. It is translated as CASSSPLAGGLEETQYF.

The chain recombines TRBV7-3 with TRBJ2-1; 8 nucleotides agree with TRBD2. Unmatched junction bases numbered 10, after V lost 5 bases and J lost 7 bases. The CDR3 spans 15 residues. Germline CDR1 and CDR2: SGHTA and FQGTGA. CDR3 in amino acids: CASSLRRGVWNEQFF. The CDR3 bases are TGTGCCAGCAGCCTACGGCGGGGGGTTTGGAATGAGCAGTTCTTC.

The chain links TRBV7-9 to TRBJ1-5; 7 bases are shared with TRBD1. Germline V gene sequence: CDR1 SEHNR, CDR2 FQNEAQ (reference sequence). The CDR3 has 17 residues. V trimming: 5 bases; J trimming: 0 bases; junction bases outside the gene matches: 10. In DNA, the CDR3 is TGTGCCAGCAGCCACGCCCAGGGGGGAGGTAGCAATCAGCCCCAGCATTTT. Its protein product is CASSHAQGGGSNQPQHF.

The chain has TRBV30 and TRBJ2-1; D perhaps matches TRBD1 (6 bases). Trimming pared 3 bases from V and 8 bases from J, leaving 11 bases between. Germline V gene sequence: CDR1 GTSNPN, CDR2 SVGIG (reference sequence). The CDR3 length is 12 residues. The DNA for the CDR3 is TGTGCCTGGAGGAATACAGGGTATGAGCAGTTCTTC. Translation: CAWRNTGYEQFF.

The genes are TRBV27 and TRBJ2-3, with D unresolved. CDR3 length equals 12 residues. Germline values: CDR1 MNHEY, CDR2 SMNVEV (reference sequence). V lost 7 bases and J 0 bases, leaving 5 bases between the germline ends. The DNA of the CDR3 is TGTGCCAGCAAAACTAGCACAGATACGCAGTATTTT. This gives the protein CASKTSTDTQYF.

This chain uses TRBV28 with TRBJ1-5; weak D call: TRBD1 (5 bases). Germline assignment: CDR1 MDHEN and CDR2 SYDVKM. This CDR3 is 13 amino acids long. The V gene lost 5 bases and the J gene lost 4 bases, with 9 bases spanning the gap. The CDR3 DNA reads as TGTGCCAGCAGTCCCCGGACAAATCAGCCCCAGCATTTT. Translation: CASSPRTNQPQHF.

In this sample, this clone is medium-sized. The V gene is TRBV6-1, the J gene TRBJ1-1; D gene uncertain. In germline, CDR1 is MNHNS, CDR2 SASEGT. V was clipped by 2 bases and J by 1 base, with 8 bases between them. The CDR3 sequence is 14 residues long. Here the CDR3 DNA reads TGTGCCAGCAGTGAATCACCGGGGAACACTGAAGCTTTCTTT. Its protein product is CASSESPGNTEAFF.

This rearrangement joins TRBV6-5 to TRBJ1-1; 8 bases fit TRBD1. Trimming at V came to 4 bases and at J to 8 bases, leaving 6 bases not matched to a gene. Germline V gives CDR1 MNHEY, CDR2 SVGAGI. The CDR3 is 13 residues long. The CDR3 DNA reads as TGTGCCAGCAGTTCCTTGAACAGGGGGGAAGCTTTCTTT. Its translation is CASSSLNRGEAFF.

This CDR3 reads CASHLAGDTGELFF. CDR3 DNA: TGTGCCAGCCACCTAGCGGGAGATACCGGGGAGCTGTTTTTT. This chain uses TRBV6-6 with TRBJ2-2, with 10 bases fitting TRBD2. This CDR3 is 14 amino acids long. Unmatched junction bases numbered 5, after V lost 8 bases and J lost 5 bases. The germline V gene encodes CDR1 MNHNY and CDR2 SVGAGI (reference sequence).

V and J are TRBV9 and TRBJ1-1; TRBD1 aligns across 12 bases. In germline, CDR1 is SGDLS, CDR2 YYNGEE. The CDR3 loop spans 16 amino acids. Trimming cost V 2 bases and J 2 bases; bases outside gene matches: 4. The DNA of the CDR3 is TGTGCCAGCAGCGTGGGGGGGACAGGGGGCAACACTGAAGCTTTCTTT. The encoded protein is CASSVGGTGGNTEAFF. Full variable domain (outside the CDR3, taken from reference TRBV9 and TRBJ1-1): DSGVTQTPKHLITATGQRVTLRCSPRSGDLSVYWYQQSLDQGLQFLIQYYNGEERAKGNILERFSAQQFPDLHSELNLSSLELGDSALYFCASSVGGTGGNTEAFFGQGTRLTVV.

This clone was observed a few times. The rearrangement uses TRBV19 and TRBJ2-7; D not resolved. Germline V gene sequence: CDR1 LNHDA, CDR2 SQIVND (reference sequence). This CDR3 region has 14 residues. The V end lost 3 bases, the J end lost 0 bases, and 9 bases lay between the germline ends. The DNA for the CDR3 is TGTGCCAGTAGTATCTGGGCCAGCTCCTACGAGCAGTACTTC. This encodes CASSIWASSYEQYF.